This T cell receptor (beta chain) derives from a study of blood T cell repertoires in COVID-19. Study summary: Material from acute and convalescent COVID-19 was sourced from the United States, Italy and Spain. T cells, B-cell-depleted T cells, or PBMCs provided the cDNA or gDNA that served as material.

As processed by the authors: For nucleated cells, counts were estimated from reference gene primer amplification. Measured with immunoSEQ multiplex PCR; TCRdb has only the in-frame clones, and not every one. The D gene and trimming were derived from the DNA, and the V and J assignments and clone size from that table. This sample has some 340,000 clones, with 85% found just once. V lost 4 bases and J lost 5; bases outside the gene matches: 7. The CDR3 runs 14 residues. Germline CDR1 reads SGHRS; CDR2 reads YFSETQ. The chain couples TRBV5-1 to TRBJ2-3, with 7 positions matching TRBD1. The sample taken for sequencing was peripheral blood. The origin of this receptor is a woman between 18 and 30 years old with acute or convalescent COVID-19. CDR3 in DNA: TGCGCCAGCAGCCGTCGACAGGGAAGAGATACGCAGTATTTT. Its protein product is CASSRRQGRDTQYF.